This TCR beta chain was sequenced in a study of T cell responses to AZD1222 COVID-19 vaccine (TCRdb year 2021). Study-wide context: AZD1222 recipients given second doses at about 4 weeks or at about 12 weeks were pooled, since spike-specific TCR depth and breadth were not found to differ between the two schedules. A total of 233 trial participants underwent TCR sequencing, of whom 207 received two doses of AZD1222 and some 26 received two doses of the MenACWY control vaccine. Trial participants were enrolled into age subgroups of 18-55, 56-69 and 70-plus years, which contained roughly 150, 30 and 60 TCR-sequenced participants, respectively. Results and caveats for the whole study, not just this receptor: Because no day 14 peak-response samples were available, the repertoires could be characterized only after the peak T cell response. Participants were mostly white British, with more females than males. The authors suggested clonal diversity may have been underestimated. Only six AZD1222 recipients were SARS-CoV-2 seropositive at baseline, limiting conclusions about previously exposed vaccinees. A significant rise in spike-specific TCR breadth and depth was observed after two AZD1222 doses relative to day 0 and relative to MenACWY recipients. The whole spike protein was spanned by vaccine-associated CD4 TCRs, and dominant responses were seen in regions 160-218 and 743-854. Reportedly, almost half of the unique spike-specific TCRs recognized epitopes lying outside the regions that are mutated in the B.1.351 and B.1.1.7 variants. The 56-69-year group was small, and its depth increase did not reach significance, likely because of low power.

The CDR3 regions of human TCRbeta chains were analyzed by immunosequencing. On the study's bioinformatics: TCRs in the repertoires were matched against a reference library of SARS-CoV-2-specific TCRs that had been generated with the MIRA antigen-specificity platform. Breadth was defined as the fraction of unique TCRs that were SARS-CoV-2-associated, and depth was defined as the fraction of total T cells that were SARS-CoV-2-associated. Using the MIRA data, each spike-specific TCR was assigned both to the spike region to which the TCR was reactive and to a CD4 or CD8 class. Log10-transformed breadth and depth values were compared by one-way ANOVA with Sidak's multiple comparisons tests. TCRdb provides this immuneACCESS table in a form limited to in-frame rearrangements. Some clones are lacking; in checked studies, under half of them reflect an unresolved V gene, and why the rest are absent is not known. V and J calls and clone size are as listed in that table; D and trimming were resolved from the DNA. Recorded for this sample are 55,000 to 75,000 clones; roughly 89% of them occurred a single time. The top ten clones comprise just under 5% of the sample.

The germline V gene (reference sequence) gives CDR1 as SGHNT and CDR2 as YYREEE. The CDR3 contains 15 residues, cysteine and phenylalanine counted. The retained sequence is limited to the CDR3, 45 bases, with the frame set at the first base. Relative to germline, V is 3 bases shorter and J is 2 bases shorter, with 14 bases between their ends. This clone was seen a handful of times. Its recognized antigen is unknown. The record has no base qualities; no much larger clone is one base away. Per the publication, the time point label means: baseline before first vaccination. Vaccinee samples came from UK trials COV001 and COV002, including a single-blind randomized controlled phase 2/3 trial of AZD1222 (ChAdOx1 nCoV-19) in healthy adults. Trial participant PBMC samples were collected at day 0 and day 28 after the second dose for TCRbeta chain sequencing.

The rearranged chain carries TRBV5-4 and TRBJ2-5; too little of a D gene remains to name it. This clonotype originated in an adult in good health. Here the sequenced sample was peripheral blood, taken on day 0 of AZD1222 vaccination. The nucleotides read TGTGCCAGCAGCTCCTCCCCTACGACACAAGAGACCCAGTACTTC. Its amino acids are CASSSSPTTQETQYF.